This T cell receptor beta chain was recovered during a study of glioma-infiltrating T cells after dendritic cell vaccination. In the study overall: Dendritic cell vaccine was injected intradermally three times, biweekly. Notes on the study in general: Only a small number of patients had complete blood and tumor samples.

Data came from immunoSEQ multiplex PCR; TCRdb stores just in-frame clones and leaves some out. The sample shows more than 100,000 clones, roughly 81% of them seen only once. The V and J ends lost 2 bases and 6 bases, in that order; junction bases with no gene match: 1. The CDR3 totals 14 residues. CDR1 is SGHDN, CDR2 FVKESK, per germline. Concerning this clone: No antigen is known for it.

No glioblastoma patient carried an isocitrate dehydrogenase mutation. Blood PBMC samples: pre-vaccination, two weeks post third vaccination, and at tumor progression. Material: blood, obtained before dendritic cell vaccination. The chain is built from TRBV14 and TRBJ1-4; TRBD1 matches 9 bases. The receptor was isolated from a human donor with glioblastoma. CDR3 residues: CASSQTGGYEKLFF. The CDR3 DNA sequence: TGTGCCAGCAGCCAAACAGGGGGCTATGAAAAACTGTTTTTT.